The sequence of this T cell receptor (beta chain) was determined in a study of response to subunit inactivated influenza vaccine (dated by TCRdb to the late 2010s). About the investigation overall: The study used deep quantitative T cell receptor repertoire profiling to track responses to a trivalent subunit inactivated influenza vaccine. General findings and caveats noted by the study authors: According to the authors, only a limited number of new T cells may be recruited by each seasonal influenza vaccination.

Library method: RT-PCR. TCRdb shows the sequencer as Illumina HiSeq 2500. Using fastp at Q25 and MiXCR, TCRdb reprocessed the public reads and kept productive beta chains. A single entry per CDR3 protein holds the most common genes and DNA from its merged rows. Counted in this sample were roughly 500,000 distinct CDR3 sequences; over 25% of them appeared once. Around 2% of the sample is held by the ten biggest clonotypes. Cut back by 5 bases and 1 base, the V and J ends lie 24 bases apart. The CDR3 spans 18 residues, from the cysteine through the phenylalanine. Of all the DNA, just the CDR3 is kept, 54 bases in frame from base 1. CDR1 and CDR2, per the germline V gene, are MDHEN and SYDVKM. On this clonotype: Its antigen is currently not known. No base quality values were provided; no much bigger clone lies one nucleotide off.

The chain joins TRBV28 to TRBJ2-7, and perhaps TRBD1 as D gene, on 5 matching bases. Sequencing used CD4+ T cells sorted from PBMCs, obtained around 5 days after vaccination. This receptor was identified in a man in his fifties who received an inactivated influenza vaccine. Donor details come from another sample of the same person, matched by shared clones. The CDR3: CASSIPAPLDTLSYEQYF. Read as DNA, the sequence is TGTGCCAGCAGTATTCCCGCCCCTTTGGACACCTTATCCTACGAGCAGTACTTC.